Sequencing of this TCR beta chain was carried out in a study of T cell changes during pregnancy in multiple sclerosis. The V gene's germline CDR1 is MDHEN and CDR2 SYDVKM. Trimming shortened V by 10 bases and J by 5 bases, and 17 bases separated the two germline ends. This CDR3 is 14 amino acids long. Clones were read by immunoSEQ multiplex PCR, and TCRdb kept only the in-frame ones, dropping some. Of over 60,000 clones in the sample, 91% are singletons; the top ten hold around 0.7%. Material: peripheral blood, obtained in the third trimester of pregnancy. The sequence was obtained from a female donor in good health, enrolled as a control in a pregnancy study. The chain carries TRBV28 and TRBJ1-4, with a weak D call TRBD1 (6 bases). The CDR3 region is CANLSGERNEKLFF. The CDR3, as DNA: TGTGCCAACTTGTCAGGGGAACGGAATGAAAAACTGTTTTTT.